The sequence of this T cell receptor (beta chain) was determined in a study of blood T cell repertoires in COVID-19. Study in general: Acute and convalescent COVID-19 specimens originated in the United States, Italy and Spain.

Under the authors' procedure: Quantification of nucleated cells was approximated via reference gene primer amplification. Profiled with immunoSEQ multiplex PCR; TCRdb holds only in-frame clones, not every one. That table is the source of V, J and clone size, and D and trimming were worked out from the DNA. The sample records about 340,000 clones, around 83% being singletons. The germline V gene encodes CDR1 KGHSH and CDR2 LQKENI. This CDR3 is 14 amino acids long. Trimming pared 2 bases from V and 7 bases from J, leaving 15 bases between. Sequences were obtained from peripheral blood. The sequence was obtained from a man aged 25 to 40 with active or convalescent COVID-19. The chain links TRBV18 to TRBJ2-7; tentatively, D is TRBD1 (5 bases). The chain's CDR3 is CASSPNQGMGEQYF. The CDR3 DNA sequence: TGTGCCAGCTCACCAAACCAGGGAATGGGGGAGCAGTACTTC.